This TCR beta chain was documented in a study of CD8+CD57+ T cells in acquired aplastic anemia. Looking at the study overall: The DNA of sorted CD4+ and CD8+ cells averaged roughly 3.2 ug. Overall study findings and caveats: Statistical testing detected no significant gap in CD8+ Simpson's diversity between patients and controls. The number of CD8+ CDR3 sequences shared by patients and controls was twenty-nine.

The CDR3 covers 16 residues. Trimming pared 1 base from V and 4 bases from J, leaving 18 bases between. Germline assignment: CDR1 SGHRS and CDR2 YFSETQ. As to this clonotype: The antigen is not known.

Profiling of TCR beta VDJ combinations and CDR3 sequences used genomic DNA as template. A single record per CDR3 protein comes from TCRdb applying MiXCR to the reads. This table has about 200,000 distinct CDR3 sequences, about 60% appearing once. CD8+CD57+ cell expansion, shown by flow cytometry, had occurred in the patients selected for sequencing. None of the patients had been given any therapy when their blood was sampled. This TCR was sampled from a human donor with aplastic anemia. The specimen sequenced was sorted CD4+, CD8+, or CD8+CD57+ T cells (not recorded which) from PBMCs. This chain connects TRBV5-1 to TRBJ2-7, with D possibly matching TRBD2 (8 bases). The CDR3 DNA follows: TGCGCCAGCAGCTTGCATTCGGGAGGGGGCGAATACGAGCAGTACTTC. It translates to CASSLHSGGGEYEQYF. The variable domain in full, with the rest retrieved from reference TRBV5-1 and TRBJ2-7, is KAGVTQTPRYLIKTRGQQVTLSCSPISGHRSVSWYQQTPGQGLQFLFEYFSETQRNKGNFPGRFSGRQFSNSRSEMNVSTLELGDSALYLCASSLHSGGGEYEQYFGPGTRLTVT.